Given below is one T cell receptor (beta chain) in context. The antigen is not known. This sample was taken from a study of T cells in Graves' hyperthyroidism and ophthalmopathy. Study results and limitations: Blood samples included most of the expanded thyroid clonotypes exceeding 0.001.

Between the trimmed V and J ends, which lost 7 bases and 3 bases, there was a span of 12 bases. Germline assignment: CDR1 MNHNS and CDR2 SASEGT. The CDR3 has 13 amino acids. TCR beta CDR3 sequences were amplified from RNA transcripts. TCR CDR3 regions were first amplified by RT-PCR with HTBI primers. TCRdb analysed the multiplex PCR reads with MiXCR anew, one entry per CDR3 protein. The sample lists about 640,000 distinct CDR3 sequences, about 14% seen once, with 9.5% to 15% in the top ten. The rearrangement joins TRBV6-1 to TRBJ1-1, with D possibly matching TRBD1 (5 bases). The sample was blood. The source of this sequence is a woman in her 50s with Graves' ophthalmopathy. The CDR3 protein is CASMRGWDTEAFF. The CDR3 coding sequence is TGTGCCAGCATGCGGGGGTGGGACACTGAAGCTTTCTTT.